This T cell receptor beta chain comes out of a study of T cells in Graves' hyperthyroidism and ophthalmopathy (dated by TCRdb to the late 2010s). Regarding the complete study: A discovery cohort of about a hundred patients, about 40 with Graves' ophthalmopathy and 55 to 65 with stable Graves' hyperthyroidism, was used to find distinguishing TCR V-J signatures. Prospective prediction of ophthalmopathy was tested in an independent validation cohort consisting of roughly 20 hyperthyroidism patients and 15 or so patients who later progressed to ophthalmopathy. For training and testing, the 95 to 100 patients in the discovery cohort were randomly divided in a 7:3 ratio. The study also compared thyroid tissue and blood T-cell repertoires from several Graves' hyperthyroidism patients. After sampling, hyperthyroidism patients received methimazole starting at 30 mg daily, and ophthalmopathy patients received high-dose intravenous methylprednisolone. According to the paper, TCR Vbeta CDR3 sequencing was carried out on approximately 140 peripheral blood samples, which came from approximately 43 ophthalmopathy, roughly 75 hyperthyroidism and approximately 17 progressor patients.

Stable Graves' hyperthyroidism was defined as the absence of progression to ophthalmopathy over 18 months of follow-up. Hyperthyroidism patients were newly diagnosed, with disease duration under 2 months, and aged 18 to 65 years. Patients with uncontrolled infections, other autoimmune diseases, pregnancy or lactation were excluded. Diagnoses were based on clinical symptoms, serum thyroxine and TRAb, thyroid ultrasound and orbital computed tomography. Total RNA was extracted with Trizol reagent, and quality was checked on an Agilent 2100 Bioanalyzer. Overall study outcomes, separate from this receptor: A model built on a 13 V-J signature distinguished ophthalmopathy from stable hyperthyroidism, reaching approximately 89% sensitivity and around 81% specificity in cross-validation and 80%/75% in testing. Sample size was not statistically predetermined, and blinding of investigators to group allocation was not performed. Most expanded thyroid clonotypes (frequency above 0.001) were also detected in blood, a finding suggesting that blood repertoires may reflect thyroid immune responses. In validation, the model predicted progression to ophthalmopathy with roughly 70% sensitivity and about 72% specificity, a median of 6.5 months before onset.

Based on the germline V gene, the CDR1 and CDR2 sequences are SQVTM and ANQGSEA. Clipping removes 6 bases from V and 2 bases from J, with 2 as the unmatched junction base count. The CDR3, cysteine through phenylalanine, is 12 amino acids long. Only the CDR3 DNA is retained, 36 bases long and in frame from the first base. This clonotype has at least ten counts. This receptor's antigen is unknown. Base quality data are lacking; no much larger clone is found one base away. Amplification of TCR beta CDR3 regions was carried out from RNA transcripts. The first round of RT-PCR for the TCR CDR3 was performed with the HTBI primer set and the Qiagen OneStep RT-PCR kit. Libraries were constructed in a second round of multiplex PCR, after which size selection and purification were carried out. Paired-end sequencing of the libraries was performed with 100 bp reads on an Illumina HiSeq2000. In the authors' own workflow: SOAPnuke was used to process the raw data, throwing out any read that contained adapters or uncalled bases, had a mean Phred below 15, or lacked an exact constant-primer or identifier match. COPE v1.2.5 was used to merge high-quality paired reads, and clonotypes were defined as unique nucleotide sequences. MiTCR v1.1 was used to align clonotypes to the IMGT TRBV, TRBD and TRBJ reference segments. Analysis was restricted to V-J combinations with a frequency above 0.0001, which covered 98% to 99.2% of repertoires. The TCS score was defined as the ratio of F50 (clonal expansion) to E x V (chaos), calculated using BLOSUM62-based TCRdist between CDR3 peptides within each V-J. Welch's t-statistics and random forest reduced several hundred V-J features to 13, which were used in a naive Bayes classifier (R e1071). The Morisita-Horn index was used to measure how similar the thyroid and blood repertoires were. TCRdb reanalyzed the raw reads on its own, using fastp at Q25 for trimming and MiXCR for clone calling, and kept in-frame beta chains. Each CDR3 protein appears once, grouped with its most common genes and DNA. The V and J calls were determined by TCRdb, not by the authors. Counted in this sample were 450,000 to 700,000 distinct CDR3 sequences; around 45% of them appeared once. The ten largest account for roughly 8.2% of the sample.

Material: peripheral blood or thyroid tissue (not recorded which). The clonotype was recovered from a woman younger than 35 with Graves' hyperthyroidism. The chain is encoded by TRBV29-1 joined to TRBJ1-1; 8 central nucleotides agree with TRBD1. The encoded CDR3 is CSVGQGNTEAFF. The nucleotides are TGCAGCGTCGGACAGGGTAACACTGAAGCTTTCTTT. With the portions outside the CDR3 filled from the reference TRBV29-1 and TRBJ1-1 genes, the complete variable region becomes SAVISQKPSRDICQRGTSLTIQCQVDSQVTMMFWYRQQPGQSLTLIATANQGSEATYESGFVIDKFPISRPNLTFSTLTVSNMSPEDSSIYLCSVGQGNTEAFFGQGTRLTVV.